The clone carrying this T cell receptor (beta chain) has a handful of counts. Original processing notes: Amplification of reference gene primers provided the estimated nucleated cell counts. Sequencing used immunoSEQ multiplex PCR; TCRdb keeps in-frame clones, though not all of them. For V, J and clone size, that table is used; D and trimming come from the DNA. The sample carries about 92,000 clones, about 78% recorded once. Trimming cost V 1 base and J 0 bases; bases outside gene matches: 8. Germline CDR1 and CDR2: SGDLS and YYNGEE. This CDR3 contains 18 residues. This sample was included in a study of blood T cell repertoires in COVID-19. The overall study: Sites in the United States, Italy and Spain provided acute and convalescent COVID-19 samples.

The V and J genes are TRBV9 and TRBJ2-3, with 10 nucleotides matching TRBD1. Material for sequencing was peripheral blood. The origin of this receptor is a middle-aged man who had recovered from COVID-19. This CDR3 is CASSVWDRGYTSTDTQYF. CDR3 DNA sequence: TGTGCCAGCAGCGTATGGGACAGGGGATATACTAGCACAGATACGCAGTATTTT. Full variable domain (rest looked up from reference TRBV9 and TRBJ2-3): DSGVTQTPKHLITATGQRVTLRCSPRSGDLSVYWYQQSLDQGLQFLIQYYNGEERAKGNILERFSAQQFPDLHSELNLSSLELGDSALYFCASSVWDRGYTSTDTQYFGPGTRLTVL.